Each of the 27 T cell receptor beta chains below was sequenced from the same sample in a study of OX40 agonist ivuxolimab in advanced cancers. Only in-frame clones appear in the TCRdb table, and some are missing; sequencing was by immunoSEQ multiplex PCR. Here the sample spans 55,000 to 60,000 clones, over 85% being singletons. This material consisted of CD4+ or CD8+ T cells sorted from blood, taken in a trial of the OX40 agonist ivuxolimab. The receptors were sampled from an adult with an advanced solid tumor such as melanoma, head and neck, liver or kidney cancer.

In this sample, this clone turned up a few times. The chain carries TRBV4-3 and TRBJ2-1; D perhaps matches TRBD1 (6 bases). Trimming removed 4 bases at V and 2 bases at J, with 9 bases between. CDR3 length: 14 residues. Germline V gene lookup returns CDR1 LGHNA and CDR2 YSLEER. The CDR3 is CASSPGVAYNEQFF. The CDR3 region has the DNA TGCGCCAGCAGCCCAGGGGTTGCCTACAATGAGCAGTTCTTC.

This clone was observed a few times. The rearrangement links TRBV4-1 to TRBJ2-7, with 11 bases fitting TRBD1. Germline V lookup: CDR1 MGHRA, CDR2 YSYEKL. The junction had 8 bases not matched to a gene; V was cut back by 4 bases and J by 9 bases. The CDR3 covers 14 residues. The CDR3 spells CASSLGTGGEVQYF. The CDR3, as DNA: TGCGCCAGCAGCCTGGGGACAGGGGGAGAGGTGCAGTACTTC.

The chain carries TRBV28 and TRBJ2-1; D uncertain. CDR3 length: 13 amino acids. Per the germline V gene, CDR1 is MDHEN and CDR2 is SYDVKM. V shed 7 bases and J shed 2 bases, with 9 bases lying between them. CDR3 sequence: CASNKGPYNEQFF. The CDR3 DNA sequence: TGTGCCAGCAACAAGGGCCCCTACAATGAGCAGTTCTTC.

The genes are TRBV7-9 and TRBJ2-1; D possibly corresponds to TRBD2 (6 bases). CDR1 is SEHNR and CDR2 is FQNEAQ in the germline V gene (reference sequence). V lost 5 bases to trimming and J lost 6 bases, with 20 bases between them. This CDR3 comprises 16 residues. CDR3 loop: CASSPLQGRLSNEQFF. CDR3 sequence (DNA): TGTGCCAGCAGCCCCCTACAAGGGAGGTTAAGCAATGAGCAGTTCTTC.

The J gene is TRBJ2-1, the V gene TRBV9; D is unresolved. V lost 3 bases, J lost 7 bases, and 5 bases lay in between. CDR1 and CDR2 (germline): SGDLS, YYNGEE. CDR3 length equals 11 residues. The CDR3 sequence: CASSESNEQFF. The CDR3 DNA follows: TGTGCCAGCAGCGAGAGTAATGAGCAGTTCTTC.

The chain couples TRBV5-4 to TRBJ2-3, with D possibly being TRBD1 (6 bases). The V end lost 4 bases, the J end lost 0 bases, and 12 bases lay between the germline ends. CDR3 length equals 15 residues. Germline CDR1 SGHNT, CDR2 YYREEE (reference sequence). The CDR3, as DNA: TGTGCCAGCAGCCCGCAGGGGCGAAGCACAGATACGCAGTATTTT. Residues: CASSPQGRSTDTQYF.

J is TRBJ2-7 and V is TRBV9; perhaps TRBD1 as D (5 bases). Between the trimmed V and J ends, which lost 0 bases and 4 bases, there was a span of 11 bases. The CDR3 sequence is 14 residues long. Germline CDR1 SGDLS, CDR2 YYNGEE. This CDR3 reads CASSVADSPYEQYF. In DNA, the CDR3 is TGTGCCAGCAGCGTAGCAGACAGCCCTTACGAGCAGTACTTC.

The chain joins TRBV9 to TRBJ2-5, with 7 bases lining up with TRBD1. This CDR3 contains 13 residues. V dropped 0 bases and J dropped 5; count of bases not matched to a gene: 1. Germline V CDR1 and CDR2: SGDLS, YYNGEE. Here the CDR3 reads CASSVGDSETQYF. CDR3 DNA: TGTGCCAGCAGCGTAGGGGACAGCGAGACCCAGTACTTC.

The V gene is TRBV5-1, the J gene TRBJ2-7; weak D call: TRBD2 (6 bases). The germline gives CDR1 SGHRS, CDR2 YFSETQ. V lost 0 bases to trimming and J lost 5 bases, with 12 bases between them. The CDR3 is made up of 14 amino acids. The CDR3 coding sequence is TGCGCCAGCAGCTTGGTCGGAGGGCTGGACGAGCAGTACTTC. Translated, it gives CASSLVGGLDEQYF.

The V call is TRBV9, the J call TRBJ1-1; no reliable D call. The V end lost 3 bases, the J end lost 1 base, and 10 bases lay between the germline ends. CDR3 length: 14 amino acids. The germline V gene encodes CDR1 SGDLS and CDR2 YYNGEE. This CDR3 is CASSDPQRNTEAFF. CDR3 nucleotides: TGTGCCAGCAGCGACCCTCAGAGGAACACTGAAGCTTTCTTT. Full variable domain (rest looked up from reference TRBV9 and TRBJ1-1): DSGVTQTPKHLITATGQRVTLRCSPRSGDLSVYWYQQSLDQGLQFLIQYYNGEERAKGNILERFSAQQFPDLHSELNLSSLELGDSALYFCASSDPQRNTEAFFGQGTRLTVV.

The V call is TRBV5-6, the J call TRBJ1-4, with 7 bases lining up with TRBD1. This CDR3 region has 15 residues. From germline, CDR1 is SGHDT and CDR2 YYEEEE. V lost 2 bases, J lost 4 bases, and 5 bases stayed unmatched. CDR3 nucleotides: TGTGCCAGCAGCTTTACAGGGGCGATTAATGAAAAACTGTTTTTT. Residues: CASSFTGAINEKLFF. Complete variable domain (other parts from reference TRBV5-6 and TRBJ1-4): DAGVTQSPTHLIKTRGQQVTLRCSPKSGHDTVSWYQQALGQGPQFIFQYYEEEERQRGNFPDRFSGHQFPNYSSELNVNALLLGDSALYLCASSFTGAINEKLFFGSGTQLSVL.

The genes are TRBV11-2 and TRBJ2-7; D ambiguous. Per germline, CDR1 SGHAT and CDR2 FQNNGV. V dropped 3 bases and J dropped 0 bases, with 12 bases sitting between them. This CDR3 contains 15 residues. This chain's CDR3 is CASSFLTAPSYEQYF. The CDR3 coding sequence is TGTGCCAGCAGCTTCTTAACCGCCCCCTCCTACGAGCAGTACTTC.

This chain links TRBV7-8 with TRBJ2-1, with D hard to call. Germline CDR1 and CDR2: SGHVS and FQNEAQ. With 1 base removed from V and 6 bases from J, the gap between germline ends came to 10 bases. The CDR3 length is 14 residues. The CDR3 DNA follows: TGTGCCAGCAGCTTAGGGCCCCGTCTCAATGAGCAGTTCTTC. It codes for CASSLGPRLNEQFF.

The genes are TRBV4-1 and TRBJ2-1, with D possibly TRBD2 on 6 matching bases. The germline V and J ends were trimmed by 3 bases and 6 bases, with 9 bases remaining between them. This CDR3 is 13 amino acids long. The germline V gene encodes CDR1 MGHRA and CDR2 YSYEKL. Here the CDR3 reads CASSQDYSNEQFF. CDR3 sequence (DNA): TGCGCCAGCAGCCAGGACTACAGCAATGAGCAGTTCTTC.

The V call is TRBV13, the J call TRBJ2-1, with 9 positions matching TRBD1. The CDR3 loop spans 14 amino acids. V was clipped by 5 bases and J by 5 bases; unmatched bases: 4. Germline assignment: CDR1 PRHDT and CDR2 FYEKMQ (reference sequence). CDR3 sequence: CASSPWTGDNEQFF. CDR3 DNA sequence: TGTGCCAGCAGCCCCTGGACAGGGGACAATGAGCAGTTCTTC.

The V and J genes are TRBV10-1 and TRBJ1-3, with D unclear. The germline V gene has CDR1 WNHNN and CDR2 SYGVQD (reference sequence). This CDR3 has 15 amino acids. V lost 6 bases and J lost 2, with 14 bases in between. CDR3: CASSEGTSPGNTIYF. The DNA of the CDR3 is TGCGCCAGCAGCGAGGGTACCAGTCCTGGAAACACCATATATTTT.

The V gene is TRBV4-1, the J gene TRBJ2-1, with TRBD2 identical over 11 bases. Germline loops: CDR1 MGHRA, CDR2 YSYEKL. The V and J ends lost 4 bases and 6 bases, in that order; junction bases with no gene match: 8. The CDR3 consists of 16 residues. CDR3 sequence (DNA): TGCGCCAGCAGCCTAAGACTAGCGGGAATCGGCAATGAGCAGTTCTTC. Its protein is CASSLRLAGIGNEQFF.

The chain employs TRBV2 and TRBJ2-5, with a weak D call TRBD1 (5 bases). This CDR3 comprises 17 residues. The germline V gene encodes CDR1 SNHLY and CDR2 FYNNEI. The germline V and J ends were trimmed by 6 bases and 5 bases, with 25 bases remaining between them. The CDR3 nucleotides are TGTGCCAGCAGCAGGGTCGGAGCGCCCGCCGCTGGGGAGACCCAGTACTTC. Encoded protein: CASSRVGAPAAGETQYF. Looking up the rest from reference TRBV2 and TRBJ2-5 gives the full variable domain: EPEVTQTPSHQVTQMGQEVILRCVPISNHLYFYWYRQILGQKVEFLVSFYNNEISEKSEIFDDQFSVERPDGSNFTLKIRSTKLEDSAMYFCASSRVGAPAAGETQYFGPGTRLLVL.

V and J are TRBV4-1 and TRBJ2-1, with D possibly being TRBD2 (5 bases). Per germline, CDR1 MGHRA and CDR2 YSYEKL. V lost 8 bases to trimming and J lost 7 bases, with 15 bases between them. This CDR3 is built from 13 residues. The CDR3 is CASGRGSLNEQFF. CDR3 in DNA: TGCGCCAGCGGTCGGGGTTCACTGAATGAGCAGTTCTTC.

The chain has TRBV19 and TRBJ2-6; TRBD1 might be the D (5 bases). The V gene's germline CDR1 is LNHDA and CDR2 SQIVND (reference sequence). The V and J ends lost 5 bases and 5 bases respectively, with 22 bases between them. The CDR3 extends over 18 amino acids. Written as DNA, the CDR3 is TGTGCCAGTAGTGTGGCGCGGACAAATCAAAGTCGGGCCAACGTCCTGACTTTC. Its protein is CASSVARTNQSRANVLTF.

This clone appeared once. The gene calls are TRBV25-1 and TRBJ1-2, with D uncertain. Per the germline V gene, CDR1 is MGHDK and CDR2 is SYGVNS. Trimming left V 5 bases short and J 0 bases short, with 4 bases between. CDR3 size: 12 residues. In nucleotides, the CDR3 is TGTGCCAGCAGTAGTTCTAACTATGGCTACACCTTC. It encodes CASSSSNYGYTF.

Here the CDR3 reads CASSQDTGNVVGYTF. CDR3 nucleotide sequence: TGTGCCAGCAGCCAAGACACCGGGAACGTCGTAGGCTACACCTTC. The rearrangement joins TRBV14 to TRBJ1-2; no firm D call. Germline V gives CDR1 SGHDN, CDR2 FVKESK. Between the trimmed V and J ends, which lost 0 bases and 8 bases, there was a span of 16 bases. This CDR3 has 15 residues.

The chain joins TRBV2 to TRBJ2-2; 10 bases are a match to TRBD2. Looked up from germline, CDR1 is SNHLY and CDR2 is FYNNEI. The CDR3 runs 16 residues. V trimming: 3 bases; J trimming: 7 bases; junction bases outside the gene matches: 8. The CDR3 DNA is TGTGCCAGCAGTGATTTCCTAGCGGGAGTGATCGGGGAGCTGTTTTTT. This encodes CASSDFLAGVIGELFF.

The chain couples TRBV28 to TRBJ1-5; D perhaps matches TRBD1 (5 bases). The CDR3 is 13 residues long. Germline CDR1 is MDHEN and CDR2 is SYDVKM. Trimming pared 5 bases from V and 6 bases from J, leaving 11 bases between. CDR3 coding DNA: TGTGCCAGCAGTGACGACAGTGGTCAGCCCCAGCATTTT. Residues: CASSDDSGQPQHF.

Here the CDR3 DNA reads TGTGCCAGCAGTCCCCCCCGGATGACCGATACGCAGTATTTT. It yields the protein CASSPPRMTDTQYF. The rearrangement uses TRBV6-1 and TRBJ2-3; D uncertain. The CDR3 has 14 amino acids. Germline CDR1 and CDR2: MNHNS and SASEGT. With 5 bases removed from V and 6 bases from J, the gap between germline ends came to 15 bases.

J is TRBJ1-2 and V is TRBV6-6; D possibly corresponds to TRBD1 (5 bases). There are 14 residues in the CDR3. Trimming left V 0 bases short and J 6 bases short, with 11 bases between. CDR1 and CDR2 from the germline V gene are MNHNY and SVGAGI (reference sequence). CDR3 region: CASSYSISGDGYTF. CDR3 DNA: TGTGCCAGCAGTTACTCGATTTCGGGGGATGGCTACACCTTC.

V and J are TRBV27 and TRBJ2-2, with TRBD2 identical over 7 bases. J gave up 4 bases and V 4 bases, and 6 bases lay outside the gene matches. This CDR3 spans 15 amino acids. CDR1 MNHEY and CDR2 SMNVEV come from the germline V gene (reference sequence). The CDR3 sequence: CASSYISGTTGELFF. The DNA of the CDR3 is TGTGCCAGCAGTTACATCAGCGGGACCACCGGGGAGCTGTTTTTT.